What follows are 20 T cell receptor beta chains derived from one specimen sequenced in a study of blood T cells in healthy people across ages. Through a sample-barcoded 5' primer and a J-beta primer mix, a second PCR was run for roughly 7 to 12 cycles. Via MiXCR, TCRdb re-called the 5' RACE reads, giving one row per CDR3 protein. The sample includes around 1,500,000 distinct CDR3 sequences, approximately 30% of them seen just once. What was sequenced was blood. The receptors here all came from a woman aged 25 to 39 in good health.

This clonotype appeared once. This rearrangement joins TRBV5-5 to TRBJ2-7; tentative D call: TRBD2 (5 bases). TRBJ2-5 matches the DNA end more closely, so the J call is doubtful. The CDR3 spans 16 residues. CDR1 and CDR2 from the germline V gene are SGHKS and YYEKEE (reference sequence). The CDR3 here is CASSLEIRGFGETQYF. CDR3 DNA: TGTGCCAGCAGCTTGGAGATCCGGGGATTTGGAGAGACCCAGTACTTC.

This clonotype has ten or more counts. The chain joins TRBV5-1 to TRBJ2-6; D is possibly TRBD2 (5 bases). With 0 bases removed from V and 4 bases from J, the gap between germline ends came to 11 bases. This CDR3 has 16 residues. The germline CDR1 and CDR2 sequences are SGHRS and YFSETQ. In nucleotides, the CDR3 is TGCGCCAGCAGCTTGGTCCCCCGGGGAGGGGCCAACGTCCTGACTTTC. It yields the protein CASSLVPRGGANVLTF.

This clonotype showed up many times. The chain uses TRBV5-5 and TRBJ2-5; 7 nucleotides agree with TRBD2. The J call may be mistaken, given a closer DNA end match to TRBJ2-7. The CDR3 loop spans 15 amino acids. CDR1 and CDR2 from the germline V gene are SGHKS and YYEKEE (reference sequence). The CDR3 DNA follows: TGTGCCAGCAGTCGCAACGCCCCAGGGAGGGTCGAGCAGTACTTC. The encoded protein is CASSRNAPGRVEQYF.

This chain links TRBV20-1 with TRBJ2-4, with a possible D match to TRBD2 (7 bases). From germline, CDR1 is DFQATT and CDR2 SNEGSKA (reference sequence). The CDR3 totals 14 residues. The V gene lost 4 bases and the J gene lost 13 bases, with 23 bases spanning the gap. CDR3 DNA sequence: TGCAGTGCTACACGGGGGGCTTCCTACAATGAGCAGTACTTC. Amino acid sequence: CSATRGASYNEQYF.

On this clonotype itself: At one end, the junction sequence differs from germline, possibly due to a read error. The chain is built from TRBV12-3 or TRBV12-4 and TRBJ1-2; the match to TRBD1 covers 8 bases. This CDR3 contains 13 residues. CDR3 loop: CAGSFGQGDGYTF. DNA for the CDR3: TGTGCCGGCAGTTTCGGACAGGGCGACGGCTACACCTTC.

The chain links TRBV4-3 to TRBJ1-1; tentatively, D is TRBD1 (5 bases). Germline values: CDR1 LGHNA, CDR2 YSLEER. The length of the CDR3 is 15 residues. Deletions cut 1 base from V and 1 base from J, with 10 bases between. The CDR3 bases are TGCGCCAGCAGCCAAGGCTGGGGGGGGAACACTGAAGCTTTCTTT. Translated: CASSQGWGGNTEAFF.

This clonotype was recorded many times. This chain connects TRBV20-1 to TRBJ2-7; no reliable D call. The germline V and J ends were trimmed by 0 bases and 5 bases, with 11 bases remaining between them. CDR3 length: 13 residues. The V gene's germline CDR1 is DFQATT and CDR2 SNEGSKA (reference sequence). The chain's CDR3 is CSARDPKANEQYF. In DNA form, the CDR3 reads TGCAGTGCTAGAGATCCCAAGGCAAACGAGCAGTACTTC.

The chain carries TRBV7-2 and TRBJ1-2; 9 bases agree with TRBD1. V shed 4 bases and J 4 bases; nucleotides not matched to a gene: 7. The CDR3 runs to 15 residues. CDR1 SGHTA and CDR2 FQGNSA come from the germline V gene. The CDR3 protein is CASSSRDREGYGYTF. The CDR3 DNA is TGTGCCAGCAGCTCCCGGGACAGGGAGGGCTATGGCTACACCTTC.

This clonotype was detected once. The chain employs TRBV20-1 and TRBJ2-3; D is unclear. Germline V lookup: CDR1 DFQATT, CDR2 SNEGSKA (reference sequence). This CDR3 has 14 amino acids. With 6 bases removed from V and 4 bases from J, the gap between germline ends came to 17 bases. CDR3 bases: TGCAGTGCAGAAAGGGATTCGTTCTCAGATACGCAGTATTTT. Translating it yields CSAERDSFSDTQYF.

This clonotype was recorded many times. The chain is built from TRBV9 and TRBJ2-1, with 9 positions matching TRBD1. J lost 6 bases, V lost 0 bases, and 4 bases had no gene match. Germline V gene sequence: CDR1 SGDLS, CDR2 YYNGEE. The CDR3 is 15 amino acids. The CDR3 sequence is CASSVEGQGRNEQFF. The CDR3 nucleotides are TGTGCCAGCAGCGTAGAGGGACAGGGACGCAATGAGCAGTTCTTC.

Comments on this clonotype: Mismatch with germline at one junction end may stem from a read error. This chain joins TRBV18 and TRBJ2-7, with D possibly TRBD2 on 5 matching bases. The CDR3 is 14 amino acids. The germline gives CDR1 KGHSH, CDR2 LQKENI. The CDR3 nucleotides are TGTGCTAGCTCACCTCAGGACGGAGGCTACGAGCAGTACTTC. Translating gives CASSPQDGGYEQYF.

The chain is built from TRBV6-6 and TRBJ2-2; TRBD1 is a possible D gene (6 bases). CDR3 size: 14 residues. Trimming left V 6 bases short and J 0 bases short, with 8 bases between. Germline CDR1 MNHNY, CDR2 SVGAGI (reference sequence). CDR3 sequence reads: CASSRTANTGELFF. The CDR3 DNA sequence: TGTGCCAGCAGCCGGACAGCGAACACCGGGGAGCTGTTTTTT.

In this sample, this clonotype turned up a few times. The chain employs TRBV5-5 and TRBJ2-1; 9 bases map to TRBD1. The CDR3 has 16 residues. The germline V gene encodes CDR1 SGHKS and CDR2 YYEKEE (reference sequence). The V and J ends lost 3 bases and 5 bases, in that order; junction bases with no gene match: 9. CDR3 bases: TGTGCCAGCAGCTCCATACGGGACAGGGTCGACAATGAGCAGTTCTTC. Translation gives CASSSIRDRVDNEQFF.

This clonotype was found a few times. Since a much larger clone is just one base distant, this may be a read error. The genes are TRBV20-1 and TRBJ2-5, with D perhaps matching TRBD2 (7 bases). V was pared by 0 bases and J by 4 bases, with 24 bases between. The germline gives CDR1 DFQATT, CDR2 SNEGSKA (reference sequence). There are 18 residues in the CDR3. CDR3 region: CSARDRFLGGPHRETQYF. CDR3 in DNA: TGCAGTGCTAGAGATCGTTTTTTGGGGGGGCCCCACCGAGAGACCCAGTACTTC.

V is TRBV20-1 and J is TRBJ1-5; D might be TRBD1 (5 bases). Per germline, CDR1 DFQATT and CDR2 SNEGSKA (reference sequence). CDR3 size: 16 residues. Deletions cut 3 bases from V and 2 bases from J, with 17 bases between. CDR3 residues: CSASNVGGSGNQPQHF. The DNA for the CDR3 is TGCAGTGCTAGTAACGTTGGGGGTTCTGGCAATCAGCCCCAGCATTTT.

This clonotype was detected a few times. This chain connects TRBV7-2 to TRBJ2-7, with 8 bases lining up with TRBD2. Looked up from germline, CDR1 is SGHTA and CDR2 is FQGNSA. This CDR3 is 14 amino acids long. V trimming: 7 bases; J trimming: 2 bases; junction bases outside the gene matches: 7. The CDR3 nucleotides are TGTGCCAGCACCGAACTAGCGGCGGCCTACGAGCAGTACTTC. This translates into CASTELAAAYEQYF.

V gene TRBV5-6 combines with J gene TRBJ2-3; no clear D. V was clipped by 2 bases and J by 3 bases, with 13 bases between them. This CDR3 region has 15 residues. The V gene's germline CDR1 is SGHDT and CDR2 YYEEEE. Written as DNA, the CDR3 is TGTGCCAGCAGCTTACGACCCCGTGGGACAGATACGCAGTATTTT. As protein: CASSLRPRGTDTQYF.

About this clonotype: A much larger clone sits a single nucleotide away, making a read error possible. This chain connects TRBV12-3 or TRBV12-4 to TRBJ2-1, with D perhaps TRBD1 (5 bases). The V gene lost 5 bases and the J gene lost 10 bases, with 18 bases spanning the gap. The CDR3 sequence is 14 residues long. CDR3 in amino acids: CASSPPQGIHEQFF. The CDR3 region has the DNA TGTGCCAGCAGTCCACCCCAGGGAATCCACGAGCAGTTCTTC.

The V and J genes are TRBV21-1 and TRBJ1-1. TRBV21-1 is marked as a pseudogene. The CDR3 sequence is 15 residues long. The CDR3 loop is CASSKCPGPGTEAFF. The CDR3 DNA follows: TGTGCCAGCAGCAAATGTCCGGGCCCTGGGACTGAAGCTTTCTTT.

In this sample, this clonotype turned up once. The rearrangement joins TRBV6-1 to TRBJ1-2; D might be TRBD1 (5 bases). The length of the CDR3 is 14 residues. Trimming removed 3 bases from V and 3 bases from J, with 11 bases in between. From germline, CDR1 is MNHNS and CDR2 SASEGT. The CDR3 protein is CASSEYRTDYGYTF. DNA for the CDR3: TGTGCCAGCAGTGAGTACAGGACGGACTATGGCTACACCTTC.